Below are 8 T cell receptor beta chains sequenced from a single sample in a study of T cells in Graves' hyperthyroidism and ophthalmopathy. The CDR3 regions of TCR beta were amplified from RNA transcripts. The HTBI primer set served for first-round RT-PCR of the TCR CDR3. One entry per CDR3 protein results from TCRdb running MiXCR on the multiplex PCR reads. This sample carries roughly 500,000 distinct CDR3 sequences, approximately 14% of them seen once, and the ten largest clones take about 5.8%. The sample taken for sequencing was blood. These receptors came from a woman aged 30 to 39 with Graves' hyperthyroidism that later progressed to Graves' ophthalmopathy.

Notes on this clonotype: A much larger clonotype is one base distant, so this may be a read error. This CDR3 is missing its conserved last phenylalanine or tryptophan, likely due to a read error. The chain employs TRBV24-1 and TRBJ2-7; tentatively, D is TRBD2 (6 bases). CDR1 and CDR2 from the germline V gene are KGHDR and SFDVKD. The CDR3 consists of 17 residues. Trimming took off 3 bases at V and 0 bases at J, with 17 bases between the two ends. The CDR3 nucleotides read TGTGCCACCAGTGATCGGGACTTCCTACACCGCTCCTACGAGCAGTACCTC. As protein: CATSDRDFLHRSYEQYL.

This clonotype occurred a few times. The chain links TRBV9 to TRBJ2-1; D gene ambiguous. This CDR3 is built from 11 residues. The V gene's germline CDR1 is SGDLS and CDR2 YYNGEE. V lost 0 bases and J 8 bases, leaving 3 bases between the germline ends. The CDR3 DNA follows: TGTGCCAGCAGCGTAGCTCATGAGCAGTTCTTC. Translating gives CASSVAHEQFF. Together with reference TRBV9 and TRBJ2-1, the CDR3 gives the full variable domain: DSGVTQTPKHLITATGQRVTLRCSPRSGDLSVYWYQQSLDQGLQFLIQYYNGEERAKGNILERFSAQQFPDLHSELNLSSLELGDSALYFCASSVAHEQFFGPGTRLTVL.

Many counts were recorded for this clonotype. The chain recombines TRBV30 with TRBJ1-5; D may be TRBD1 (5 bases). The CDR3 contains 13 residues. Trimming removed 3 bases at V and 5 bases at J, with 11 bases between. Germline CDR1 GTSNPN, CDR2 SVGIG (reference sequence). As DNA, the CDR3 is TGTGCCTGGAGACCTCAGGGATATCAGCCCCAGCATTTT. Its translation is CAWRPQGYQPQHF.

This clonotype was counted at least ten times. V usage is TRBV6-1 and J usage is TRBJ2-7; no clear D gene. The CDR3 runs 12 residues. Trimming shortened V by 6 bases and J by 6 bases, and 12 bases separated the two germline ends. In germline, CDR1 is MNHNS, CDR2 SASEGT. CDR3 nucleotide sequence: TGTGCCAGCAGGGGAACTTTAGCCGAGCAGTACTTC. This translates into CASRGTLAEQYF.

This clonotype came up many times. V usage is TRBV28 and J usage is TRBJ2-7; 7 bases match TRBD2. Losses at the gene ends were 6 bases for V and 3 bases for J; bases not matched to a gene: 11. CDR1 MDHEN and CDR2 SYDVKM come from the germline V gene. This CDR3 has 15 residues. DNA for the CDR3: TGTGCCAGCAGCCCTAGCGGAAGAGTCGGCTACGAGCAGTACTTC. It yields the protein CASSPSGRVGYEQYF. The whole variable domain, filled in from reference TRBV28 and TRBJ2-7, reads DVKVTQSSRYLVKRTGEKVFLECVQDMDHENMFWYRQDPGLGLRLIYFSYDVKMKEKGDIPEGYSVSREKKERFSLILESASTNQTSMYLCASSPSGRVGYEQYFGPGTRLTVT.

This clonotype was seen many times. V gene TRBV11-2 combines with J gene TRBJ2-1, with D perhaps TRBD1 or TRBD2 (5 bases each). Germline CDR1 SGHAT, CDR2 FQNNGV. V lost 5 bases and J lost 8, with 25 bases in between. The CDR3 has 17 residues. Here the CDR3 reads CASSRSLSGTDLYEQFF. DNA of the CDR3: TGTGCCAGCAGCCGATCCCTATCCGGGACGGATCTCTATGAGCAGTTCTTC.

This clonotype came up many times. This chain links TRBV6-1 with TRBJ2-7; 7 bases are shared with TRBD1. With 6 bases clipped from V and 1 base from J, the junction kept 15 bases outside the gene matches. The CDR3 consists of 17 residues. Looked up from germline, CDR1 is MNHNS and CDR2 is SASEGT. CDR3 coding DNA: TGTGCCAGCAGGAACCTACCGGGGACAGAAAGGTCCTACGAGCAGTACTTC. This codes for CASRNLPGTERSYEQYF.

At least ten counts were recorded for this clonotype. The V gene is TRBV11-2, the J gene TRBJ1-5; D is unclear. Looked up from germline, CDR1 is SGHAT and CDR2 is FQNNGV. With 1 base removed from V and 4 bases from J, the gap between germline ends came to 11 bases. This CDR3 contains 15 residues. Here the CDR3 reads CASSLAVSGNQPQHF. The CDR3 DNA sequence: TGTGCCAGCAGCTTAGCGGTTTCGGGGAATCAGCCCCAGCATTTT.